This T cell receptor (beta chain) was retrieved from a study of blood T cell repertoires in COVID-19. About the study: COVID-19 samples collected from the United States, Italy and Spain covered acute and convalescent phases. Nucleic acid was either cDNA or gDNA, and it came from T cells, B-cell-depleted T cells, or PBMCs.

Authors' methods: By means of reference gene primer amplification, nucleated cell counts were estimated. The repertoire was sequenced with immunoSEQ multiplex PCR; TCRdb's copy has only in-frame clones and lacks some. That table furnishes V, J and clone size, whereas the DNA furnished D and trimming. The sample contains 200,000 to 300,000 clones, 70% to 85% of which appear only once. Trimming stripped 2 bases from V and 1 base from J, with 8 bases between. Germline V CDR1 and CDR2: KGHSH, LQKENI. The CDR3 extends over 14 amino acids. This sequence joins TRBV18 and TRBJ1-1; D unresolved. The clonotype was recovered from a man aged 40-55 years who had recovered from COVID-19. Sequences were obtained from peripheral blood. CDR3 sequence reads: CASSPSIGNTEAFF. The CDR3 DNA reads as TGTGCCAGCTCACCAAGTATCGGGAACACTGAAGCTTTCTTT.